Listed below are T cell receptor beta chains from one sample, sequenced in a study of blood T cell repertoires in COVID-19. The table came from immunoSEQ multiplex PCR; TCRdb's copy has only in-frame clones and leaves some out. The sample shows a few hundred thousand clones, roughly nine tenths of them seen only once. Sequencing was carried out using PBMCs or T cells enriched from blood (not recorded which). The receptors shown here come from a woman aged 55-69 years who had recovered from COVID-19. Both conserved end residues are part of each CDR3. Fields, in order: clone size, D gene, V gene, J gene, CDR3 DNA, CDR3 protein. D genes are given only for firm matches. Some rows mark clone size as missing; the rest say once, few, many or name a class of expanded clone.

>.|.|TRBV7-2|TRBJ2-3
TGTGCCAGCAGCCCAAGGGGGTACAGCACAGATACGCAGTATTTT
CASSPRGYSTDTQYF
>.|.|TRBV2|TRBJ1-6
TGTGCCAGCAGTGGAGGGACCTATAATTCACCCCTCCACTTT
CASSGGTYNSPLHF
>few|.|TRBV24-1|TRBJ1-4
TGTGCCACCAGTGATCCGGGGGCAACTAATGAAAAACTGTTTTTT
CATSDPGATNEKLFF
>.|TRBD2|TRBV5-4|TRBJ2-1
TGTGCCAGCAGCCCCCCGGGGGGTGGCTCCTACAATGAGCAGTTCTTC
CASSPPGGGSYNEQFF
>.|TRBD1|TRBV5-4|TRBJ1-1
TGTGCCAGCAGCTCCACGGGACAGGGGGACACTGAAGCTTTCTTT
CASSSTGQGDTEAFF
>.|.|TRBV7-8|TRBJ1-2
TGTGCCAGCAGCTTAGAAAGACCCCGAGGGCAGCCGTATGGCTACACCTTC
CASSLERPRGQPYGYTF
>.|.|TRBV7-8|TRBJ2-1
TGTGCCAGCAGCTCGTTCTACAATGAGCAGTTCTTC
CASSSFYNEQFF
>.|TRBD1|TRBV5-1|TRBJ2-1
TGCGCCAGCAGCTATGACAGGGCTTACAATGAGCAGTTCTTC
CASSYDRAYNEQFF
>.|.|TRBV6-5|TRBJ1-2
TGTGCCAGCAGTTATAATCCAGGAGGTTATGGCTACACCTTC
CASSYNPGGYGYTF
>.|.|TRBV24-1|TRBJ1-2
TGTGCCACCAGTGATGGGGACATCCATGGCTACACCTTC
CATSDGDIHGYTF
>.|.|TRBV18|TRBJ1-1
TGTGCCAGCTCGCCGACACAGGGACTGAACACTGAAGCTTTCTTT
CASSPTQGLNTEAFF
>.|TRBD1|TRBV13|TRBJ1-2
TGTGCCAGCAGCACTAGGGACAGGGACTATGGCTACACCTTC
CASSTRDRDYGYTF
>.|.|TRBV3-1/TRBV3-2|TRBJ1-2
TGTGCCAGCAGCCAGTATAACTATGGCTACACCTTC
CASSQYNYGYTF
>.|TRBD2|TRBV19|TRBJ2-2
TGTGCCAGTAGTCCCGGACTAGCGGGGGGACCCGGGGAGCTGTTTTTT
CASSPGLAGGPGELFF
>.|TRBD1|TRBV5-1|TRBJ2-3
TGCGCCAGCAGCTTGGAGGGACAGGGGCGCTCCACAGATACGCAGTATTTT
CASSLEGQGRSTDTQYF
>.|.|TRBV2|TRBJ1-4
TGTGCCAGCAGGGGGGGTGAAGAAAAACTGTTTTTT
CASRGGEEKLFF
>.|.|TRBV10-3|TRBJ1-1
TGTGCCATCATGCTTCGGGGAAACACTGAAGCTTTCTTT
CAIMLRGNTEAFF
>.|.|TRBV19|TRBJ1-6
TGTGCCAGTAGTATAGACACAGCCCGAAATTCACCCCTCCACTTT
CASSIDTARNSPLHF
>.|TRBD1|TRBV7-8|TRBJ1-1
TGTGCCAGCAGCCCCGGGACAGGGGGCGAGAGGGCTGAAGCTTTCTTT
CASSPGTGGERAEAFF
>.|.|TRBV6-2/TRBV6-3|TRBJ2-3
TGTGCCAGCAGTTACTCAGGGGGTAGCACAGATACGCAGTATTTT
CASSYSGGSTDTQYF
>.|TRBD1|TRBV28|TRBJ1-5
TGTGCCAGCAGTTTAGGGACAGTGGGGAGCAATCAGCCCCAGCATTTT
CASSLGTVGSNQPQHF
>.|.|TRBV6-6|TRBJ1-2
TGTGCCAGCAGTTACTACGGTCGGGAAGGCTACACCTTC
CASSYYGREGYTF
>.|.|TRBV5-4|TRBJ1-1
TGTGCCAGCAGCTTGGCCGGGGGGACCCGGGGCACTGAAGCTTTCTTT
CASSLAGGTRGTEAFF
>.|TRBD1|TRBV29-1|TRBJ1-2
TGCAGCGTTCGGACAGGGGGGCCCTATGGCTACACCTTC
CSVRTGGPYGYTF